This paragraph reports one TCR beta chain. Trimming took 1 base from V and 5 from J, leaving 15 bases between them. Germline V gene sequence: CDR1 SGHNT, CDR2 YYREEE (reference sequence). This CDR3 contains 15 residues. The data derive from a study of blood T cell repertoires in COVID-19. The overall study: The United States, Italy and Spain provided the acute and convalescent COVID-19 samples. T cells, B-cell-depleted T cells, or PBMCs supplied cDNA or gDNA.

Original processing methods: Estimated nucleated cell counts came from reference gene primer amplification. Produced via immunoSEQ multiplex PCR; TCRdb's table is partial and in-frame only. Clone size and V and J calls were adopted from that table, with D and trimming inferred from the DNA. The repertoire holds about 120,000 clones, around 90% seen once, with around 4.4% in the top ten. The receptor's source is a human donor in a cohort sampled during active COVID-19. Source material: peripheral blood. V usage is TRBV5-4 and J usage is TRBJ1-1, with TRBD1 as a possible D gene (6 bases). Here the CDR3 reads CASSLTQTGWTEAFF. For the CDR3, the DNA is TGTGCCAGCAGCTTGACCCAGACAGGTTGGACTGAAGCTTTCTTT.